Given below is one TCR beta chain in context. The sample originates from a study of T cell changes during pregnancy in multiple sclerosis. Profiling relied on immunoSEQ multiplex PCR, and the TCRdb table lists in-frame clones only, not all of them. The data contain approximately 28,000 clones, more than 75% of them seen just once; the ten biggest clones take up approximately 8%. The receptor was derived from a female donor with multiple sclerosis, enrolled in a pregnancy study. The sequences come from CD8+ T cells from peripheral blood mononuclear cells, collected after pregnancy.

The CDR3 sequence: CASSSPGQLNSPLHF. In nucleotides, the CDR3 is TGTGCCAGCAGCTCCCCGGGACAATTAAATTCACCCCTCCACTTT. V usage is TRBV11-2 and J usage is TRBJ1-6, with a possible D match to TRBD1 (6 bases). V lost 4 bases, J lost 7 bases, and 14 bases lay in between. The CDR3 runs 15 residues. CDR1 is SGHAT and CDR2 is FQNNGV in the germline V gene.